Sequencing of this T cell receptor (beta chain) was carried out in a study of technical replicates of blood from a few donors (dated by TCRdb to 2016 to 2017). The CDR3, from cysteine to phenylalanine, totals 13 residues. CDR3 DNA only is kept here, 39 bases in frame from base 1. From a lookup of the germline V gene (reference sequence), CDR1 and CDR2 are GTSNPN and SVGIG. V was cut back by 2 bases and J by 0 bases, leaving a gap of 7 bases between them. The library was generated by the immunoSEQ multiplex PCR assay. Here the immuneACCESS table is served through TCRdb, limited to in-frame sequences with V and J called. Missing clones are a known gap in these copies; in checked studies unresolved V genes cover under half, and the rest lacks a known reason. Here the sample has around 12,000 clones; 79% occur a single time. The ten largest clonotypes hold 14% to 15% of the sample. As for this clone: No cognate antigen has been identified for it. Per-base qualities were not stored, and no clone one base away is much larger.

This TCR derives from a human donor in good health. The chain is assembled from TRBV30 and TRBJ1-1; a weak D assignment points to TRBD1 (5 bases agree). The specimen sequenced was PBMCs. The CDR3 protein sequence reads: CAWSQGVNTEAFF. The DNA sequence is as follows: TGTGCCTGGAGTCAGGGTGTGAACACTGAAGCTTTCTTT.